The 10 T cell receptor beta chains below were found in one sample sequenced in a study of T-cell memory formation after mild COVID-19. MiXCR, run by TCRdb on the 5' RACE reads, gives a single entry per CDR3 protein. The profile covers some 150,000 distinct CDR3 sequences, with 19% appearing a single time and about 2.1% taken by the ten largest. The sequenced sample was PBMCs or a T cell subset sorted from them (not recorded which). Every receptor here comes from an adult woman who had mild COVID-19 (a few samples of this study predate the infection). Cell type and time point are not known.

The rearrangement uses TRBV7-6 and TRBJ2-7, with D possibly TRBD2 on 5 matching bases. V lost 1 base and J lost 5, with 12 bases in between. This CDR3 region has 14 residues. Germline CDR1 is SGHVS and CDR2 is FNYEAQ. The CDR3 is CASSLGWETNEQYF. CDR3 bases: TGTGCCAGCAGCTTAGGCTGGGAGACTAACGAGCAGTACTTC.

This chain joins TRBV20-1 and TRBJ2-1, with D unclear. The CDR3 has 12 amino acids. Trimming removed 1 base from V and 7 bases from J, with 8 bases in between. Germline V gene lookup returns CDR1 DFQATT and CDR2 SNEGSKA (reference sequence). The CDR3 loop reads CSARGPANEQFF. CDR3 in DNA: TGCAGTGCTAGAGGTCCAGCGAATGAGCAGTTCTTC.

This clonotype was observed a few times. The V gene is TRBV12-5, the J gene TRBJ2-7, with TRBD2 identical over 11 bases. Germline lookup yields CDR1 LGHNT and CDR2 FRNRAP. The CDR3 extends over 16 amino acids. The V and J ends lost 2 bases and 4 bases, in that order; junction bases with no gene match: 7. The CDR3 region is CASGLSSSGRAYEQYF. CDR3 nucleotide sequence: TGTGCTAGTGGTTTGTCTAGTAGCGGGAGGGCTTACGAGCAGTACTTC.

This clonotype came up a few times. This chain joins TRBV18 and TRBJ2-5; the D gene could be TRBD1 or TRBD2 (6 bases each). V lost 0 bases and J 6 bases, leaving 17 bases between the germline ends. Germline assignment: CDR1 KGHSH and CDR2 LQKENI. This CDR3 has 16 residues. CDR3 sequence: CASSPPGARREKTQYF. The CDR3 DNA is TGTGCCAGCTCACCACCGGGGGCTAGGAGGGAGAAGACCCAGTACTTC.

This clonotype was counted only a few times. V usage is TRBV10-3 and J usage is TRBJ2-3, with TRBD2 matching over 8 bases. Trimming at V came to 9 bases and at J to 2 bases, leaving 13 bases not matched to a gene. The CDR3 totals 16 residues. Per germline, CDR1 ENHRY and CDR2 SYGVKD. The CDR3 spells CAIEALRSGTTDTQYF. DNA for the CDR3: TGTGCCATTGAGGCTCTACGTAGCGGGACCACAGATACGCAGTATTTT.

This sequence joins TRBV3-1 and TRBJ1-3; D is undetermined. The CDR3 is 15 residues long. Trimming took 3 bases from V and 1 from J, leaving 10 bases between them. CDR1 is LGHDT, CDR2 YNNKEL, per germline (reference sequence). The CDR3 bases are TGTGCCAGCAGCCATGTGTTGGCATCTGGAAACACCATATATTTT. Translation: CASSHVLASGNTIYF.

There are a few counts of this clonotype. The gene calls are TRBV14 and TRBJ2-3, with TRBD1 as a possible D gene (6 bases). Per the germline V gene, CDR1 is SGHDN and CDR2 is FVKESK. The CDR3 covers 14 residues. Trimming removed 4 bases at V and 8 bases at J, with 16 bases between. CDR3 DNA: TGTGCCAGCAGCCTTGCACCACAGGGTGGTACGCAGTATTTT. Translating gives CASSLAPQGGTQYF.

This clonotype was observed a few times. V and J are TRBV29-1 and TRBJ2-1; TRBD2 agrees at 8 bases. Germline assignment: CDR1 SQVTM and CDR2 ANQGSEA. The V segment lost 0 bases and the J segment 7 bases; nucleotides outside the gene matches: 8. This CDR3 is built from 15 residues. CDR3 nucleotides: TGCAGCGTTGAAGACTGGCGGGAGGCGATTAATGAGCAGTTCTTC. Its protein is CSVEDWREAINEQFF.

There are a few counts of this clonotype. The V gene is TRBV5-1, the J gene TRBJ2-3; possible D gene TRBD2, 6 bases. CDR1 and CDR2 (germline): SGHRS, YFSETQ. This CDR3 contains 15 residues. Trimming pared 4 bases from V and 3 bases from J, leaving 15 bases between. CDR3 nucleotides: TGCGCCAGCAGCCCGGGACCACTAGCAACAGATACGCAGTATTTT. It encodes CASSPGPLATDTQYF.

The table lists this clonotype with a few counts. The V gene is TRBV5-5, the J gene TRBJ1-1, with a tentative D call TRBD1 (5 bases). Trimming shortened V by 1 base and J by 4 bases, and 11 bases separated the two germline ends. CDR3 length: 14 amino acids. Germline values: CDR1 SGHKS, CDR2 YYEKEE (reference sequence). The CDR3 sequence is CASSLSGGSTEAFF. In DNA form, the CDR3 reads TGTGCCAGCAGCTTGTCCGGGGGGAGCACTGAAGCTTTCTTT.